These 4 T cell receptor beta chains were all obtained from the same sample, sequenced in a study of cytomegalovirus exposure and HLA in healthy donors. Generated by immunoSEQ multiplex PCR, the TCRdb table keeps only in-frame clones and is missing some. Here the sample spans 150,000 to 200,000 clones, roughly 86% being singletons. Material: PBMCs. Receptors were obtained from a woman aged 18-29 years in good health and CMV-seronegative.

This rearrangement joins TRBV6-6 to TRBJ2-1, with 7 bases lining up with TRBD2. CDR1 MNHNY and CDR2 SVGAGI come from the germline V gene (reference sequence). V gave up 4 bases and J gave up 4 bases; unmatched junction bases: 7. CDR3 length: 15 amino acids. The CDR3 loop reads CASSFSSGDYNEQFF. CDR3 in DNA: TGTGCCAGCAGTTTCTCTAGCGGAGATTACAATGAGCAGTTCTTC.

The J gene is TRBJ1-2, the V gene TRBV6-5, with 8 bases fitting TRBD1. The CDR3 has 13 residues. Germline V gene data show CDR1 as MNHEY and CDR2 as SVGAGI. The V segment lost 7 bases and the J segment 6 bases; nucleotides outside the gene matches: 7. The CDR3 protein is CASTRQGFDGYTF. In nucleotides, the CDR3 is TGTGCCAGCACCCGACAGGGGTTCGATGGCTACACCTTC.

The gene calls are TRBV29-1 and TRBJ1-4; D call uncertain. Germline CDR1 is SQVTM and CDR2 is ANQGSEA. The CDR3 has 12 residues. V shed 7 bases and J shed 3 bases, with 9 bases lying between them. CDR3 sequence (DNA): TGCAGCGCCTTGGGCTCTAATGAAAAACTGTTTTTT. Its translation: CSALGSNEKLFF. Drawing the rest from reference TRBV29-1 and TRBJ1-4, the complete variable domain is SAVISQKPSRDICQRGTSLTIQCQVDSQVTMMFWYRQQPGQSLTLIATANQGSEATYESGFVIDKFPISRPNLTFSTLTVSNMSPEDSSIYLCSALGSNEKLFFGSGTQLSVL.

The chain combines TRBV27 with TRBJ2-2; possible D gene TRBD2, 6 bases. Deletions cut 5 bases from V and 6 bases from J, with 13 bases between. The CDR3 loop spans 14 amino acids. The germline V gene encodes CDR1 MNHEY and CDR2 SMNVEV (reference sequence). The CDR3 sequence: CASSPVGGAGELFF. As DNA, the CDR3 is TGTGCCAGCAGTCCCGTGGGGGGAGCCGGGGAGCTGTTTTTT.